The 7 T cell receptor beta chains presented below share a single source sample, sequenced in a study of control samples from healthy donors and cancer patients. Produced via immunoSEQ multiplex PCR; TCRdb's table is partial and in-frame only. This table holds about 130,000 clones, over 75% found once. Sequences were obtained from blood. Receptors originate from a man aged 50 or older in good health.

The CDR3 DNA follows: TGTGCCAGCAGCGTTTCTCCCCGGGAAGCCCAGCATTTT. It is translated as CASSVSPREAQHF. The V gene is TRBV7-8, the J gene TRBJ1-5; D unresolved. V shed 5 bases and J shed 11 bases, with 16 bases lying between them. The germline CDR1 and CDR2 sequences are SGHVS and FQNEAQ. The CDR3 is 13 amino acids.

DNA for the CDR3: TGCGCCAGCAGCCGAACATCATATCAGCCCCAGCATTTT. Its protein is CASSRTSYQPQHF. The V call is TRBV23-1, the J call TRBJ1-5; D ambiguous. TRBV23-1 is sorted into the ORF group, with uncertain function. The CDR3 has 13 residues. V was clipped by 6 bases and J by 5 bases, with 11 bases between them.

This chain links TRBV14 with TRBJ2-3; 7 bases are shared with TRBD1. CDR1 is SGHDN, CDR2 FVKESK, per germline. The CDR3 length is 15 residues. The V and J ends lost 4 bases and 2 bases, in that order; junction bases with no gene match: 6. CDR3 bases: TGTGCCAGCAGCCCAAGGGACAGCAACACAGATACGCAGTATTTT. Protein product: CASSPRDSNTDTQYF.

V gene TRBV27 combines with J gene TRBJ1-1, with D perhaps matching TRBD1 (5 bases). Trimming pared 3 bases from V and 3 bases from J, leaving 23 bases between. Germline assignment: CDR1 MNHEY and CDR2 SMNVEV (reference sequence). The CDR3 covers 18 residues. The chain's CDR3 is CASSFLFRGRAGDTEAFF. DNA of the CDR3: TGTGCCAGCAGTTTTCTTTTCCGCGGCAGGGCCGGGGACACTGAAGCTTTCTTT.

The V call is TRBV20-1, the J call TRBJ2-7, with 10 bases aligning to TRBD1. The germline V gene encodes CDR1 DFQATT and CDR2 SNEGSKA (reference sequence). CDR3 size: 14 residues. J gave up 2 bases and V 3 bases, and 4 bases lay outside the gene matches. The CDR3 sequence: CSASLGQGPYEQYF. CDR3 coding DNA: TGCAGTGCTAGTTTGGGACAGGGGCCCTACGAGCAGTACTTC.

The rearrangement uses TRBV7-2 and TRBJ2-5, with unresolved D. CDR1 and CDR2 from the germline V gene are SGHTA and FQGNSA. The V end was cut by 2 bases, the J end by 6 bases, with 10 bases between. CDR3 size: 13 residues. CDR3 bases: TGTGCCAGCAGCTTATTTCGTAGTCAGACCCAGTACTTC. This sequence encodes CASSLFRSQTQYF.

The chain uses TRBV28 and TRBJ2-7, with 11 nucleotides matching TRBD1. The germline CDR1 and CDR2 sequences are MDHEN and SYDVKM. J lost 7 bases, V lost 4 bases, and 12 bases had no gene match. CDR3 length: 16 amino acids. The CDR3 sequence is CASSSPSGQGVWEQYF. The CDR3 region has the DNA TGTGCCAGCAGTTCCCCTTCGGGACAGGGGGTATGGGAGCAGTACTTC.